A single sample is the source of the 31 T cell receptor beta chains below, sequenced in a study of CD8+ T cells in alopecia areata. Extraction and reverse transcription of RNA yielded cDNA as the sequencing template. Libraries were prepared by immunoSEQ multiplex PCR; TCRdb keeps only in-frame clonotypes and omits some of them. The data contain around 80,000 clones, roughly 47% of them singletons. The sequenced sample was NKG2D-high CD8+ T cells sorted from blood. Every receptor here comes from a human donor with alopecia areata.

The chain is built from TRBV5-6 and TRBJ2-4; D is uncertain. V lost 4 bases to trimming and J lost 6 bases, with 14 bases between them. The CDR3 has 14 amino acids. Per the germline V gene, CDR1 is SGHDT and CDR2 is YYEEEE. CDR3 protein: CASSPDGLGNIQYF. The CDR3 nucleotides read TGTGCCAGCAGCCCCGACGGTCTGGGAAACATTCAGTACTTC.

The chain employs TRBV18 and TRBJ1-1, with a weak D call TRBD1 (5 bases). The V and J ends lost 2 bases and 4 bases respectively, with 8 bases between them. The CDR3 sequence is 13 residues long. Germline V gene lookup returns CDR1 KGHSH and CDR2 LQKENI. The DNA of the CDR3 is TGTGCCAGCTCACCAGGGGCGGCCACTGAAGCTTTCTTT. Its translation is CASSPGAATEAFF. The full variable domain, its missing parts supplied by reference TRBV18 and TRBJ1-1, is NAGVMQNPRHLVRRRGQEARLRCSPMKGHSHVYWYRQLPEEGLKFMVYLQKENIIDESGMPKERFSAEFPKEGPSILRIQQVVRGDSAAYFCASSPGAATEAFFGQGTRLTVV.

This clone counts as medium-sized (0.01 to 0.1%). Different DNA sequences within this sample yield the same CDR3. This chain links TRBV29-1 with TRBJ1-1, with a possible D match to TRBD1 (5 bases). CDR1 SQVTM and CDR2 ANQGSEA come from the germline V gene. With 6 bases removed from V and 4 bases from J, the gap between germline ends came to 6 bases. The CDR3 loop spans 10 amino acids. The CDR3 sequence is CSVQGTEAFF. The CDR3 nucleotides read TGCAGCGTGCAGGGCACTGAAGCTTTCTTT.

The chain uses TRBV28 and TRBJ2-1; D uncertain. Between the trimmed V and J ends, which lost 8 bases and 6 bases, there was a span of 11 bases. Germline V lookup: CDR1 MDHEN, CDR2 SYDVKM. The CDR3 loop spans 12 amino acids. CDR3 bases: TGTGCCAGCGGGGAAGAGCCCAATGAGCAGTTCTTC. Residues: CASGEEPNEQFF.

This chain uses TRBV4-1 with TRBJ2-1; 10 bases agree with TRBD2. CDR1 and CDR2 from the germline V gene are MGHRA and YSYEKL. The CDR3 sequence is 15 residues long. Losses at the gene ends were 1 base for V and 8 bases for J; bases not matched to a gene: 5. CDR3 protein: CASSQGILAGDEQFF. CDR3 DNA: TGCGCCAGCAGCCAAGGGATTCTAGCGGGAGATGAGCAGTTCTTC.

The chain employs TRBV29-1 and TRBJ1-5; D unresolved. V was pared by 7 bases and J by 0 bases, with 13 bases between. The CDR3 spans 14 residues. In germline, CDR1 is SQVTM, CDR2 ANQGSEA. CDR3: CSGPLGCSNQPQHF. CDR3 coding DNA: TGCAGCGGACCTTTGGGATGTAGCAATCAGCCCCAGCATTTT. Looking up the rest from reference TRBV29-1 and TRBJ1-5 gives the full variable domain: SAVISQKPSRDICQRGTSLTIQCQVDSQVTMMFWYRQQPGQSLTLIATANQGSEATYESGFVIDKFPISRPNLTFSTLTVSNMSPEDSSIYLCSGPLGCSNQPQHFGDGTRLSIL.

About this clone itself: Different DNA sequences within this sample yield the same CDR3. Here the CDR3 reads CAISESDEQYF. In nucleotides, the CDR3 is TGTGCCATCAGTGAGTCTGACGAGCAGTACTTC. The chain is built from TRBV10-3 and TRBJ2-7; unclear D gene. CDR3 length equals 11 residues. Germline CDR1 ENHRY, CDR2 SYGVKD. Trimming stripped 0 bases from V and 5 bases from J, with 2 bases between.

J is TRBJ2-1 and V is TRBV6-5, with D perhaps matching TRBD2 (6 bases). This CDR3 is built from 11 residues. The V end lost 5 bases, the J end lost 7 bases, and 6 bases lay between the germline ends. Germline V gene data show CDR1 as MNHEY and CDR2 as SVGAGI. CDR3 DNA: TGTGCCAGCAGTGGAGGGAATGAGCAGTTCTTC. Encoded protein: CASSGGNEQFF.

The chain is built from TRBV2 and TRBJ1-4, with D possibly matching TRBD1 (5 bases). The CDR3 is made up of 16 amino acids. From germline, CDR1 is SNHLY and CDR2 FYNNEI. Trimming stripped 2 bases from V and 7 bases from J, with 17 bases between. The CDR3 region is CASSEMEGSIAEKLFF. The CDR3 DNA is TGTGCCAGCAGTGAAATGGAGGGGAGTATCGCTGAAAAACTGTTTTTT.

The rearrangement joins TRBV15 to TRBJ1-5, with no clear D. This CDR3 is 13 amino acids long. Germline V lookup: CDR1 LNHNV, CDR2 YYDKDF (reference sequence). Trimming removed 7 bases at V and 3 bases at J, with 10 bases between. The CDR3 loop reads CATKGSPNQPQHF. Here the CDR3 DNA reads TGTGCCACCAAAGGGTCCCCCAATCAGCCCCAGCATTTT.

This rearrangement joins TRBV14 to TRBJ2-1, with TRBD2 matching 8 bases. CDR3 length: 14 amino acids. From germline, CDR1 is SGHDN and CDR2 FVKESK. With V trimmed by 4 bases and J by 4 bases, 3 bases remained unmatched. The CDR3 sequence: CASSLRGGYNEQFF. As DNA, the CDR3 is TGTGCCAGCAGCCTGCGCGGGGGGTACAATGAGCAGTTCTTC.

This clone showed up just a few times. The chain combines TRBV30 with TRBJ2-5; D is possibly TRBD1 (6 bases). CDR1 and CDR2 (germline): GTSNPN, SVGIG (reference sequence). V was pared by 5 bases and J by 1 base, with 11 bases between. CDR3 length: 13 amino acids. As DNA, the CDR3 is TGTGCCTGGGCCGACAGGATCCAAGAGACCCAGTACTTC. Translation: CAWADRIQETQYF.

This clone was seen only a few times. The chain uses TRBV4-1 and TRBJ2-1; D not certain. Trimming removed 4 bases from V and 6 bases from J, with 13 bases in between. The CDR3 is made up of 14 amino acids. CDR1 is MGHRA, CDR2 YSYEKL, per germline. The CDR3: CASSLLAGRNEQFF. In DNA, the CDR3 is TGCGCCAGCAGCCTTCTGGCCGGTCGCAATGAGCAGTTCTTC.

The genes are TRBV2 and TRBJ2-3; TRBD1 matches 8 bases. Unmatched junction bases numbered 14, after V lost 6 bases and J lost 6 bases. The V gene's germline CDR1 is SNHLY and CDR2 FYNNEI. This CDR3 is 16 amino acids long. CDR3 nucleotide sequence: TGTGCCAGCAGCCCGCTGGACAGGGTGATGGCGGATACGCAGTATTTT. This encodes CASSPLDRVMADTQYF.

A few counts support this clone. The rearrangement links TRBV29-1 to TRBJ1-5; 8 bases align to TRBD1. CDR1 is SQVTM and CDR2 is ANQGSEA in the germline V gene. The CDR3 loop spans 15 amino acids. The V and J ends lost 3 bases and 16 bases, in that order; junction bases with no gene match: 20. For the CDR3, the DNA is TGCAGCGTTGAGGATCCTACAGGGGGGCAGCCCCAGCGACATTTT. Its translation: CSVEDPTGGQPQRHF.

This clone was found a few times. This chain links TRBV4-3 with TRBJ1-2; D might be TRBD1 (5 bases). Germline CDR1 reads LGHNA; CDR2 reads YSLEER. Trimming cost V 1 base and J 3 bases, with 12 bases left between them. This CDR3 spans 15 amino acids. CDR3 DNA sequence: TGCGCCAGCAGCCAAGTTACAGGAGAATACTATGGCTACACCTTC. The encoded protein is CASSQVTGEYYGYTF.

The CDR3, as DNA: TGTGCCAGCAGCTTCGGAAACTACGAGCAGTACTTC. Protein product: CASSFGNYEQYF. This chain uses TRBV11-2 with TRBJ2-7; D ambiguous. The CDR3 is 12 amino acids. V was shortened by 3 bases and J by 3 bases, with 6 bases between the two germline ends. The germline V gene has CDR1 SGHAT and CDR2 FQNNGV. The full variable domain, rest sourced from reference TRBV11-2 and TRBJ2-7, is EAGVAQSPRYKIIEKRQSVAFWCNPISGHATLYWYQQILGQGPKLLIQFQNNGVVDDSQLPKDRFSAERLKGVDSTLKIQPAKLEDSAVYLCASSFGNYEQYFGPGTRLTVT.

V and J are TRBV29-1 and TRBJ2-1, with TRBD1 matching over 7 bases. V lost 5 bases, J lost 4 bases, and 11 bases stayed unmatched. CDR3 length: 15 amino acids. Germline CDR1 and CDR2: SQVTM and ANQGSEA. The CDR3 nucleotides are TGCAGCGTTAACGGTCGAGGGACAGCTTACAATGAGCAGTTCTTC. This gives the protein CSVNGRGTAYNEQFF.

Only a few counts were recorded for this clone. This chain uses TRBV11-1 with TRBJ2-7, with D tentatively TRBD2 (5 bases). Germline loops: CDR1 SGHAT, CDR2 FQDESV (reference sequence). Trimming stripped 4 bases from V and 5 bases from J, with 15 bases between. This CDR3 region has 14 residues. For the CDR3, the DNA is TGTGCCAGCAGCTCCAAAGACGGGAAGGACGAGCAGTACTTC. It yields the protein CASSSKDGKDEQYF. Full variable domain (rest looked up from reference TRBV11-1 and TRBJ2-7): EAEVAQSPRYKITEKSQAVAFWCDPISGHATLYWYRQILGQGPELLVQFQDESVVDDSQLPKDRFSAERLKGVDSTLKIQPAELGDSAMYLCASSSKDGKDEQYFGPGTRLTVT.

The chain is built from TRBV2 and TRBJ2-1, with no clear D. The CDR3 length is 15 residues. The V and J ends lost 8 bases and 2 bases respectively, with 16 bases between them. Per germline, CDR1 SNHLY and CDR2 FYNNEI. DNA of the CDR3: TGTGCCAGCTCCCCGGGTGGGCGGACCTACAATGAGCAGTTCTTC. Amino acids: CASSPGGRTYNEQFF.

The chain couples TRBV29-1 to TRBJ2-3; D is ambiguous. Germline CDR1 SQVTM, CDR2 ANQGSEA. This CDR3 comprises 15 residues. Trimming cost V 7 bases and J 4 bases, with 21 bases left between them. The CDR3 nucleotides are TGCAGCGCTGGCCCGGAAACCCGAGGACCAGATACGCAGTATTTT. It encodes CSAGPETRGPDTQYF.

This clone has a handful of counts. The chain is built from TRBV14 and TRBJ1-5; possible D gene TRBD1, 5 bases. CDR1 and CDR2 from the germline V gene are SGHDN and FVKESK. Trimming cost V 4 bases and J 9 bases, with 13 bases left between them. This CDR3 comprises 13 residues. The CDR3 nucleotides are TGTGCCAGCAGCCCCACAGGTCAGGGGCCCCAGCATTTT. Translation: CASSPTGQGPQHF.

This sequence joins TRBV7-9 and TRBJ2-1; maybe TRBD2 (6 bases). V lost 0 bases, J lost 6 bases, and 15 bases lay in between. CDR1 and CDR2 from the germline V gene are SEHNR and FQNEAQ (reference sequence). The CDR3 contains 16 residues. CDR3 in amino acids: CASSLALTSYPNEQFF. In nucleotides, the CDR3 is TGTGCCAGCAGCTTAGCGCTAACTAGCTACCCCAATGAGCAGTTCTTC.

The table lists this clone with a count of one. The chain employs TRBV13 and TRBJ2-1; D gene ambiguous. V shed 5 bases and J shed 4 bases, with 18 bases lying between them. The CDR3 runs 16 residues. Per the germline V gene, CDR1 is PRHDT and CDR2 is FYEKMQ (reference sequence). CDR3 nucleotide sequence: TGTGCCAGCAGCAACCTCGGCACAAAAACTTACAATGAGCAGTTCTTC. As protein: CASSNLGTKTYNEQFF.

The chain uses TRBV4-1 and TRBJ2-7; 7 bases line up with TRBD2. CDR1 MGHRA and CDR2 YSYEKL come from the germline V gene. The J segment lost 4 bases and the V segment lost 3 bases, leaving 9 bases of the junction unmatched. The CDR3 consists of 15 residues. The CDR3 DNA reads TGCGCCAGCAGCCAGGCCGGGGGAGGGATGTACGAGCAGTACTTC. Its translation is CASSQAGGGMYEQYF.

The rearrangement joins TRBV4-1 to TRBJ1-6; a possible D gene is TRBD1 (5 bases). The CDR3 totals 12 residues. Trimming cost V 6 bases and J 6 bases, with 6 bases left between them. Germline CDR1 and CDR2: MGHRA and YSYEKL. CDR3 in DNA: TGCGCCAGCAGGCAGGGTAATTCACCCCTCCACTTT. Translated: CASRQGNSPLHF.

This clone was detected a few times. This chain's CDR3 is CSVVEAGTGELFF. The CDR3 DNA sequence: TGCAGCGTTGTTGAGGCGGGGACCGGGGAGCTGTTTTTT. The chain links TRBV29-1 to TRBJ2-2, with a weak D call TRBD2 (6 bases). This CDR3 contains 13 residues. Per the germline V gene, CDR1 is SQVTM and CDR2 is ANQGSEA. V was cut by 4 bases and J by 5 bases, with 11 bases left in between.

This clone was seen a handful of times. The rearrangement joins TRBV30 to TRBJ2-7; 10 bases map to TRBD2. The CDR3 runs 14 residues. The V gene's germline CDR1 is GTSNPN and CDR2 SVGIG (reference sequence). The V segment lost 8 bases and the J segment 4 bases; nucleotides outside the gene matches: 11. The CDR3 region is CARFPSSGSYEQYF. CDR3 sequence (DNA): TGTGCCCGATTCCCCTCTAGCGGGAGTTACGAGCAGTACTTC.

The gene calls are TRBV7-2 and TRBJ2-3; D possibly uses TRBD1 or TRBD2 (5 bases each). The CDR3 has 17 amino acids. V was trimmed by 6 bases and J by 4 bases, leaving 23 bases between them. Germline V gene lookup returns CDR1 SGHTA and CDR2 FQGNSA. DNA for the CDR3: TGTGCCAGCAGAACCAAAAACGGGACCCCCCTGGCAGATACGCAGTATTTT. Protein: CASRTKNGTPLADTQYF.

This chain uses TRBV28 with TRBJ2-7; D is ambiguous. The V gene's germline CDR1 is MDHEN and CDR2 SYDVKM. There are 10 residues in the CDR3. Deletions cut 5 bases from V and 4 bases from J, with 3 bases between. CDR3 nucleotide sequence: TGTGCCAGCAGTAAGTACGAGCAGTACTTC. Its translation: CASSKYEQYF.

The chain combines TRBV27 with TRBJ2-7; TRBD2 aligns across 13 bases. Germline V gene lookup returns CDR1 MNHEY and CDR2 SMNVEV (reference sequence). Unmatched junction bases numbered 3, after V lost 4 bases and J lost 0 bases. There are 16 residues in the CDR3. As DNA, the CDR3 is TGTGCCAGCAGTTCCGGGACTAGCGGGGACTCCTACGAGCAGTACTTC. Protein: CASSSGTSGDSYEQYF.